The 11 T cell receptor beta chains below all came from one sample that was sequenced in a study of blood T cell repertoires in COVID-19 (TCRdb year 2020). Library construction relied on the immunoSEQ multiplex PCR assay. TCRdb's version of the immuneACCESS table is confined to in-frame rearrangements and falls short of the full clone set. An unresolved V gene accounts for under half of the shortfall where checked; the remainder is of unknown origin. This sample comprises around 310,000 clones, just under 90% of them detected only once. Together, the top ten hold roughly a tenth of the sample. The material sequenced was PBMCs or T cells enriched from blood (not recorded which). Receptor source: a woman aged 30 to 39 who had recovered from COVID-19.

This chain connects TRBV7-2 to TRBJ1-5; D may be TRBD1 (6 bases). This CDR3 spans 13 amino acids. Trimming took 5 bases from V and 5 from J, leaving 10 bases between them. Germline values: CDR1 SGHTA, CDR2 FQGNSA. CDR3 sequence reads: CASSRDKDQPQHF. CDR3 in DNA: TGTGCCAGCAGCCGGGACAAAGATCAGCCCCAGCATTTT.

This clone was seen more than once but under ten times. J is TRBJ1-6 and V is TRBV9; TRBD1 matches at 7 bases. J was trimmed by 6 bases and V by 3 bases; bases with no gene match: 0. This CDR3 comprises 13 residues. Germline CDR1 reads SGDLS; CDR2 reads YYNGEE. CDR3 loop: CASSGDSNSPLHF. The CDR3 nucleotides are TGTGCCAGCAGCGGGGACAGTAATTCACCCCTCCACTTT.

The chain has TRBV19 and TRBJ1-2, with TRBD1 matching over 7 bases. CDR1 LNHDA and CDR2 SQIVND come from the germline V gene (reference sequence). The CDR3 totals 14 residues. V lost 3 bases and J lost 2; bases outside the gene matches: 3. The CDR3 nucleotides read TGTGCCAGTAGTATGTGGGACAGAAACTATGGCTACACCTTC. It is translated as CASSMWDRNYGYTF.

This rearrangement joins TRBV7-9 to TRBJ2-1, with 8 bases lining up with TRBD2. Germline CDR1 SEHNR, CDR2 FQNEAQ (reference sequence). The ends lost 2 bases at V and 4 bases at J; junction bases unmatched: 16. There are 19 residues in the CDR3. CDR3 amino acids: CASSLKNNGGRNLYNEQFF. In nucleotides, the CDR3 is TGTGCCAGCAGCTTAAAAAATAACGGCGGGAGGAATCTTTACAATGAGCAGTTCTTC.

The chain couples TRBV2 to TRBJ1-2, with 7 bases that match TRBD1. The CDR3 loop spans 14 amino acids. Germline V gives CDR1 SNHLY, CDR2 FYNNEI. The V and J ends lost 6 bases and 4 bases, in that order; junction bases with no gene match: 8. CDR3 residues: CASSQGQLGYGYTF. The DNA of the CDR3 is TGTGCCAGCAGCCAGGGACAGCTTGGCTATGGCTACACCTTC.

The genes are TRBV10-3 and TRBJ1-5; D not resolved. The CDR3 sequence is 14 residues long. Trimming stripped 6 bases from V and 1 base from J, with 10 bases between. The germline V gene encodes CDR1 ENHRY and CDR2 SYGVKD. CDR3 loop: CAISGESSNQPQHF. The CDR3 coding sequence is TGTGCCATCAGCGGAGAGTCCAGCAATCAGCCCCAGCATTTT.

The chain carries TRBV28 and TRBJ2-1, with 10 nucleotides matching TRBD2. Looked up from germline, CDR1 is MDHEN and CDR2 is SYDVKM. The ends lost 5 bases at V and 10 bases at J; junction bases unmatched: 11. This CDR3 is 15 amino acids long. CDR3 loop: CASSPKTSGWWEQFF. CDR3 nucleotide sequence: TGTGCCAGCAGTCCCAAGACTAGCGGGTGGTGGGAGCAGTTCTTC.

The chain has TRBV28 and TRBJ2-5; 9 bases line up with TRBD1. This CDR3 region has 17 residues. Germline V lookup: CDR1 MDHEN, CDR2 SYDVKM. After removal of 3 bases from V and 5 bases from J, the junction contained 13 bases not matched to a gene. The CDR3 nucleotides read TGTGCCAGCAGTTTCCTTCCCTGGACAGGGGACAAGGAGACCCAGTACTTC. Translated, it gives CASSFLPWTGDKETQYF.

This CDR3 reads CASIRSGTVGNTIYF. CDR3 sequence (DNA): TGTGCCAGCATTCGATCTGGGACAGTAGGAAACACCATATATTTT. The V and J genes are TRBV2 and TRBJ1-3; 7 positions match TRBD1. Germline V CDR1 and CDR2: SNHLY, FYNNEI. V lost 7 bases and J lost 4; bases outside the gene matches: 10. The CDR3 length is 15 residues.

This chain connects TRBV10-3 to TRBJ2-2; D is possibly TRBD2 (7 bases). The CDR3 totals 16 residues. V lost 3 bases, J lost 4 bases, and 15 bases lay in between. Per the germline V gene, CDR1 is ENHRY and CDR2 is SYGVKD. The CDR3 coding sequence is TGTGCCATCAGTGATTTGAGAGGGGGGGGCACCGGGGAGCTGTTTTTT. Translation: CAISDLRGGGTGELFF.

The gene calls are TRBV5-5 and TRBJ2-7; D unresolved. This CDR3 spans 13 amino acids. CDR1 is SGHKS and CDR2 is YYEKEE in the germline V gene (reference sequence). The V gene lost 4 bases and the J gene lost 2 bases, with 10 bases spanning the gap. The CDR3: CASSPVRTYEQYF. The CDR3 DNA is TGTGCCAGCAGCCCGGTACGTACCTACGAGCAGTACTTC.